A selection of T cell receptor beta chains follows, all from one sample in a study of pediatric ulcerative colitis. Libraries were prepared by immunoSEQ multiplex PCR; TCRdb keeps only in-frame clonotypes and omits some of them. The sample yields around 68,000 clones, around four fifths seen once. Sequenced: blood. The receptors were sampled from a boy younger than 18 with moderate ulcerative colitis. Both conserved end residues are part of each CDR3. Fields, in order: J gene, D gene, V gene, clone size, CDR3 protein. A D gene is named only where the DNA matches it firmly. For some rows the clone size is stated as once, few or many, or as a class when expanded; others skip it.

>TRBJ2-7|NA|TRBV27|once
CASSSARLGYEQYF
>TRBJ2-7|TRBD2|TRBV6-1|NA
CASSEPGKSGVYEQYF
>TRBJ1-1|NA|TRBV2|NA
CASRPERSTEAFF
>TRBJ1-3|NA|TRBV9|once
CASSVGSSGNTIYF
>TRBJ2-5|TRBD1|TRBV7-3|once
CASSLFPGQRETQYF
>TRBJ2-7|NA|TRBV29-1|NA
CSVEEGFAETAYEQYF
>TRBJ2-2|NA|TRBV18|NA
CASQGAGELFF
>TRBJ1-1|NA|TRBV6-6|few
CASSLRNTEAFF
>TRBJ1-2|TRBD1|TRBV13|NA
CASSSTGTGEIDYGYTF
>TRBJ2-1|NA|TRBV10-3|NA
CAISDSNPRNRGNEQFF
>TRBJ2-7|NA|TRBV27|once
CASSPTLRESNEQYF
>TRBJ2-3|NA|TRBV18|once
CASSRERTSTDTQYF
>TRBJ2-1|NA|TRBV30|NA
CAWSPGVQVNEQFF
>TRBJ2-7|NA|TRBV30|once
CAWSVRFNRALYEQYF
>TRBJ1-4|TRBD1|TRBV6-5|NA
CASSSPGQGKGEKLFF
>TRBJ2-4|NA|TRBV2|NA
CASRGLAKNIQYF
>TRBJ2-5|NA|TRBV7-2|NA
CASSFLSAQETQYF
>TRBJ2-5|NA|TRBV7-2|NA
CASSLRGAQETQYF
>TRBJ1-1|NA|TRBV30|NA
CAWSVNSWNTEAFF
>TRBJ2-3|NA|TRBV6-5|NA
CASWGSWAGDTQYF
>TRBJ2-5|NA|TRBV25-1|NA
CASSEELLISGKTQYF
>TRBJ2-7|TRBD2|TRBV6-5|once
CASSPLAGGSYEQYF
>TRBJ1-2|TRBD1|TRBV5-6|NA
CASSFYTGGAGYGYTF
>TRBJ1-5|NA|TRBV6-1|NA
CASAEGDPNQPQHF
>TRBJ2-2|NA|TRBV5-1|once
CASSLEQGVMNTGELFF
>TRBJ2-5|NA|TRBV4-1|NA
CASSQGGLQETQYF
>TRBJ1-2|NA|TRBV29-1|NA
CSVNQGAGYTF
>TRBJ2-6|NA|TRBV5-4|once
CASSSRSGANVLTF